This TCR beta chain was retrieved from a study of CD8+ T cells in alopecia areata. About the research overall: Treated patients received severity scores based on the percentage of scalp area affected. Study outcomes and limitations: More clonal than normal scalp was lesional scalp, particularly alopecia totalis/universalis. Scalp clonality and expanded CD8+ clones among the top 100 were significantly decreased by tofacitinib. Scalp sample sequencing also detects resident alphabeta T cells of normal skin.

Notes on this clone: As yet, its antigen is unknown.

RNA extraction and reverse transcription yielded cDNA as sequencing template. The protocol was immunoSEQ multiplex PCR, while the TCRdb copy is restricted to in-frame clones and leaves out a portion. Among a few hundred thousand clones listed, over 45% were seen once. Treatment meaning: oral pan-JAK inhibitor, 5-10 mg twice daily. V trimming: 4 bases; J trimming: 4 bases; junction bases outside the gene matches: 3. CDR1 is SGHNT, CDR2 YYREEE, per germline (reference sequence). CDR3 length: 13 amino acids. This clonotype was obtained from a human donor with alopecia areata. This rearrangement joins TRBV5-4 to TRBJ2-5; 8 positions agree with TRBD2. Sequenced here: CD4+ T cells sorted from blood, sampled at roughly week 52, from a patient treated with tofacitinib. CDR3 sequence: CASSPGGPETQYF. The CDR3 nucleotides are TGTGCCAGCAGCCCGGGGGGGCCAGAGACCCAGTACTTC.